This T cell receptor beta chain was documented in a study of shared clonotypes between healthy human individuals (dated by TCRdb to the early 2020s). Study-level background: A couple of women and three men aged 18 to 49 years were included in the cohort. For each donor, three plates each were used for CD4 naive and CD4 memory, two plates were used for CD8 naive, and one plate was used for CD8 memory. To estimate repertoire size and how much clonotypes are shared between individuals, the study performed deep sequencing of blood TCR repertoires from about five healthy adults. Libraries were prepared and TCR repertoires were sequenced by different laboratories using diverse techniques, in order to increase sequencing depth and limit assay-specific biases. Each donor's leukapheresis produced roughly between roughly 0.85 and 9.5 billion PBMCs.

For the CD8 naive samples, CD45RO-negative cells were positively selected for CCR7, yielding a CD45RA+CCR7+ population from which TemRA cells were excluded. Donors were healthy HIV-negative adults with no recently reported acute infections or vaccinations. Every donor was a Caucasian adult residing in Nashville, Tennessee, USA. Blood was collected by leukapheresis, and PBMCs were isolated by Ficoll-Histopaque density gradient centrifugation and then cryopreserved in liquid nitrogen vapor phase. Analytical flow cytometry was used to check the purity and quantity of each magnetically sorted T cell population. Genomic DNA was isolated from every sorted fraction and measured by UV absorbance on a Nanodrop 2000c. TCR CDR3 regions were amplified from genomic DNA by multiplex PCR using the deep immunoSEQ assay. For each cell subset, the extracted genomic DNA was distributed evenly across all wells of several immunoSEQ 96-well plates, and each plate served as one replicate. For sorted subsets, each replicate PCR was loaded with around 200 ng genomic DNA, equivalent to 30,000 or so T cell genomes. The purified libraries were quantified using a Qubit 3.0 fluorometer, sized with a Bioanalyzer 2100, and then quantified again using the KAPA Library Quantification kit. Every immunoSEQ 96-well plate was sequenced on a separate single-read 150-cycle Illumina NextSeq 550 flow cell. The original methods were these. Because the immunoSEQ output included only junctional sequences and no quality scores, the filtering could not be the same as the filtering used for full-length reads. Sequences were annotated with PyIR, a Python wrapper for IgBLAST v1.9, using IMGT germline references to assign V/J genes and CDR3. Reads with weak V/J assignments (E-value above 1e-6), missing CDR3, stop codons, out-of-frame junctions, or ambiguous translated residues were removed. V3J clonotypes were defined as sequences sharing an identical inferred V gene, J gene, and CDR3 amino acid sequence. To compute the percentage overlap between repertoires, the number of shared unique clonotypes was divided by the size of the smaller repertoire. Three approaches were used to assess repertoire richness: RTK rarefaction, the Chao1 estimator, and Recon v2.1 estimates of unobserved clonotypes. Generation probabilities for all TCRbeta clonotypes obtained by the gDNA method from a few donors were computed using OLGA. TCRdb's version of the immuneACCESS table is confined to in-frame rearrangements and falls short of the full clone set. An unresolved V gene accounts for under half of the shortfall where checked; the remainder is of unknown origin. The DNA gave D and trimming, while V, J and clone size come from that table. This sample is represented by roughly 2 million clones; roughly 95% of them were singletons. The top ten hold about 1.1% of the sample.

CDR1 and CDR2 (MNHEY, SVGAGI) derive from the germline V gene. The V end loses 4 bases and the J end loses 2 bases, and a stretch of 8 bases separates them. Including the terminal cysteine and phenylalanine, the CDR3 comprises 13 residues. The retained sequence is limited to the CDR3, 39 bases, with the frame set at the first base. As to this clone: Its recognized antigen is unknown. No much larger clone is present one base from it, and per-base qualities are unavailable. This sample includes further DNA sequences coding for the same CDR3.

The full study reports these points: Sharing across four donors was observed for around 4.8% of naive CD4, under 4% of naive CD8, over 2% of memory CD4, and approximately 0.41% of memory CD8 clonotypes. The small number of donors limited the genetic and exposure-history diversity represented. Compared with non-shared clonotypes, the clonotypes found in all four sorted-subset donors had higher generation probabilities. Based on pairwise subsampling, the degree of clonotype sharing among donors was expected to be affected by sequencing depth. Estimated clonotype richness was generally larger for naive than for memory subsets. Sampling was restricted to blood, and TCR repertoires in tissues likely differ from the TCR repertoires found in blood. Incomplete sequencing was indicated by rarefaction of sorted-subset datasets, despite the large sequencing depth.

Material for sequencing was naive CD8+ T cells sorted from blood. The cell subset or site label, as the study defines it: CD45RA+CCR7+. The receptor chain draws on TRBV6-5 and TRBJ1-2; the D gene lacks a confident call. This TCR derives from a man aged 18-30 years in good health. The CDR3 protein sequence reads: CASSSDSNYGYTF. The nucleotide sequence is given as TGTGCCAGCAGTTCCGATTCGAACTATGGCTACACCTTC.